This TCR beta chain originates from a study of patients and donors after allogeneic stem cell transplantation. This clonotype came up many times. Each CDR3 protein is one row after TCRdb ran MiXCR on the RT-PCR reads. The sample carries hundreds of thousands of distinct CDR3 sequences, roughly 17% recorded once. The CDR3 covers 16 residues. The V and J ends lost 1 base and 7 bases, in that order; junction bases with no gene match: 11. In germline, CDR1 is LGHNA, CDR2 YNFKEQ. The receptor was isolated from a human donor who was either an allogeneic HSCT recipient or a stem cell or donor lymphocyte infusion donor (not recorded which). It is not recorded whose cells these are; they may come from a transplant donor. The specimen sequenced was blood, either unsorted or a sorted T cell fraction (not recorded which). The chain couples TRBV4-2 to TRBJ2-7, with 9 nucleotides matching TRBD2. The CDR3 here is CASSQGSGRPGGEQYF. In nucleotides, the CDR3 is TGTGCCAGCAGCCAAGGAAGCGGGAGGCCGGGGGGGGAGCAGTACTTC.